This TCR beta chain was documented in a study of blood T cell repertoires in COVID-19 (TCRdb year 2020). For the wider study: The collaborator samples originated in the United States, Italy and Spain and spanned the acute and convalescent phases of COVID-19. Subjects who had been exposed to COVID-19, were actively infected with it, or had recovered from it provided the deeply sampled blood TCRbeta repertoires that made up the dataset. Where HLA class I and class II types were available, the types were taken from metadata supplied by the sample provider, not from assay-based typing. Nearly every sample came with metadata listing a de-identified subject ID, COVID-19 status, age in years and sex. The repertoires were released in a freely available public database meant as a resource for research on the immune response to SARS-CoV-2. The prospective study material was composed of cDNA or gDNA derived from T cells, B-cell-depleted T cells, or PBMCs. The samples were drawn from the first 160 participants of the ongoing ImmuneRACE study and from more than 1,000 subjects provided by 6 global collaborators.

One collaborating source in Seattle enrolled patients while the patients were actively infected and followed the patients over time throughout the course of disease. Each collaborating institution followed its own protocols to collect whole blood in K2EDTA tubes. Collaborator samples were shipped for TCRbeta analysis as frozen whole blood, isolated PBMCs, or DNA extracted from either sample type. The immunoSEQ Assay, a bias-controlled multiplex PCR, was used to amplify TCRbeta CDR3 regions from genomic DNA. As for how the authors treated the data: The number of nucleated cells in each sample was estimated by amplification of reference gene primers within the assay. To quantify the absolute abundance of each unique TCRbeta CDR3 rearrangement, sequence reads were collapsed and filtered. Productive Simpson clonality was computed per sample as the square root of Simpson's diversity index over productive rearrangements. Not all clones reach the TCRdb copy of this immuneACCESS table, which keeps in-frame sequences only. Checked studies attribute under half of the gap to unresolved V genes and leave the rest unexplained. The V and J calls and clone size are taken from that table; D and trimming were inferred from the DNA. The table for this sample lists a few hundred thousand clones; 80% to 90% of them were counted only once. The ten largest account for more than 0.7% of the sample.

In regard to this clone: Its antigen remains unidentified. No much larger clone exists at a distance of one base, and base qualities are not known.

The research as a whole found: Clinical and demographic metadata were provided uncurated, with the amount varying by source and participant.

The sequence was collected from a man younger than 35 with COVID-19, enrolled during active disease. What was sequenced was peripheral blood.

The nucleotides read TGTGCCATCCGTGGTGCAGGGGAAGGTTACGAGCAGTACTTC. The translation is CAIRGAGEGYEQYF. This receptor chain uses TRBV10-3 and TRBJ2-7; 6 matching bases give a weak D call of TRBD1. From a lookup of the germline V gene, CDR1 and CDR2 are ENHRY and SYGVKD. Including cysteine and phenylalanine, the CDR3 has 14 amino acids. Only CDR3 DNA remains: 42 bases, in frame from the first base. Cut back by 8 bases and 4 bases, the V and J ends lie 18 bases apart.